This TCR beta chain is drawn from a study of cytomegalovirus exposure and HLA in healthy donors. Study outcomes and limitations: Highest at DRB1 and lowest at HLA-C, TCR association rates differed among HLA loci in a later analysis.

PCR involved 60 Vbeta and 13 Jbeta primers. Assay used: immunoSEQ multiplex PCR; TCRdb lists only in-frame clones, some missing. The table records 100,000 to 150,000 clones, 70% to 85% of them present only once. The germline gives CDR1 SNHLY, CDR2 FYNNEI. This CDR3 is 15 amino acids long. The V end was cut by 6 bases, the J end by 2 bases, with 14 bases between. This clone showed up just a few times. Antigen: not known. The sample taken for sequencing was PBMCs. J is TRBJ1-5 and V is TRBV2; D is ambiguous. The receptor's source is a man in his late teens or twenties in good health and CMV-seropositive. CDR3 DNA sequence: TGTGCCAGCAGGAGGGAACCGAATGGCAATCAGCCCCAGCATTTT. This codes for CASRREPNGNQPQHF.